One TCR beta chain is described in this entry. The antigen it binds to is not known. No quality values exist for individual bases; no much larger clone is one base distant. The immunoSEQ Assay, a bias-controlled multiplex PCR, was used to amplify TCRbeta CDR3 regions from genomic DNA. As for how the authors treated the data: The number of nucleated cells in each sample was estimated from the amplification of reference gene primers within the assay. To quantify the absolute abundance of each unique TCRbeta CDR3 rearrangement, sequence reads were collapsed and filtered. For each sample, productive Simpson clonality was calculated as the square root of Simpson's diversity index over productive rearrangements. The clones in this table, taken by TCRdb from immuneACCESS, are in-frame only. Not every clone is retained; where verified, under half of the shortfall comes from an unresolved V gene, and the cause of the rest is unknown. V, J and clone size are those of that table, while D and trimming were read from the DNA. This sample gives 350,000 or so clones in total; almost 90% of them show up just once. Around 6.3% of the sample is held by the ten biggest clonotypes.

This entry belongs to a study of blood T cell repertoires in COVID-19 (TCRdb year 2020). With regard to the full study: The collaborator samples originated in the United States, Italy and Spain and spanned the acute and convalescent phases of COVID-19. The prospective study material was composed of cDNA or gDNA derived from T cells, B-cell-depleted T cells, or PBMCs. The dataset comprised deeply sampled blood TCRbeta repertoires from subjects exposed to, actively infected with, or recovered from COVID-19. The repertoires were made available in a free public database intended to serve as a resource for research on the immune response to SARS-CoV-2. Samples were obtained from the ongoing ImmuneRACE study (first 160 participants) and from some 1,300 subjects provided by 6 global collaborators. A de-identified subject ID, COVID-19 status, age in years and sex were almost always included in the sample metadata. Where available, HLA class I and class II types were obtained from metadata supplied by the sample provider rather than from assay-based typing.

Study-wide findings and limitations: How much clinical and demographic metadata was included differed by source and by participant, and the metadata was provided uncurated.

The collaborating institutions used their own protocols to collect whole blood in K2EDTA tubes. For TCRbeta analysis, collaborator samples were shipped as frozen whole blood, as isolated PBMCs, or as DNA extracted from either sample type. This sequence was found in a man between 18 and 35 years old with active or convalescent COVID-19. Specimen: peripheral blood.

Here the CDR3 is given as CAISEGQGQPQHF. The nucleotide sequence is given as TGTGCCATCAGTGAGGGGCAGGGCCAGCCCCAGCATTTT. This sequence uses TRBV10-3 and TRBJ1-5, with TRBD1 tentatively as D gene (5 bases match). The germline V gene gives CDR1 as ENHRY and CDR2 as SYGVKD. V and J are truncated by 2 bases and 7 bases respectively, leaving an intervening sequence of 9 bases. Spanning cysteine to phenylalanine, the CDR3 consists of 13 amino acids. Only CDR3 DNA remains: 39 bases, in frame from the first base.